This TCR beta chain was documented in a study of T cell clonotyping in hematopoietic cell transplantation. Whole-study findings and limits: CD4 and CD8 repertoire contributions could not be separated without sorting. Recipient TCR diversity dropped after transplant; expanded clonotypes rose from day 30 to 180.

Samples: about 28 days before transplant, then days 30, 100 and 180 after. A note on this clone: No antigen is known for it.

Germline V gene lookup returns CDR1 MNHEY and CDR2 SMNVEV (reference sequence). Trimming shortened V by 5 bases and J by 2 bases, and 13 bases separated the two germline ends. The CDR3 spans 15 residues. Generated by immunoSEQ multiplex PCR, the TCRdb table keeps only in-frame clones and is missing some. The table has about 8,000 clones, about 94% seen once. This chain joins TRBV27 and TRBJ2-1, with D possibly TRBD2 on 7 matching bases. The sequence derives from a male patient aged 60-69 years who had an allogeneic stem cell transplant from an unrelated donor, so T cells may come from the graft donor. Some clones in this sample may be carry-over from other donors' samples. Material: peripheral blood mononuclear cells, obtained 30 days after allogeneic stem cell transplant. Here the CDR3 reads CASSREGGPYNEQFF. The CDR3 region has the DNA TGTGCCAGCAGTAGGGAGGGGGGCCCCTACAATGAGCAGTTCTTC.